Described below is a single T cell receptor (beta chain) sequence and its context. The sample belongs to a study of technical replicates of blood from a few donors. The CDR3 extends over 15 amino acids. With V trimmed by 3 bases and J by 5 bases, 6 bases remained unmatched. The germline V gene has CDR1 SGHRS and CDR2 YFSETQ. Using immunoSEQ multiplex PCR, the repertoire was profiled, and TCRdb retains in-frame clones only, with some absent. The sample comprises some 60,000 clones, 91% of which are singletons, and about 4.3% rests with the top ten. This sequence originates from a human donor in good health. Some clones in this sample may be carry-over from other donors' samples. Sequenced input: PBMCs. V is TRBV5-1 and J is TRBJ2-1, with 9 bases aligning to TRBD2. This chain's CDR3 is CASSSGSGGNNEQFF. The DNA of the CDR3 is TGCGCCAGCAGCTCAGGAAGCGGGGGGAACAATGAGCAGTTCTTC.